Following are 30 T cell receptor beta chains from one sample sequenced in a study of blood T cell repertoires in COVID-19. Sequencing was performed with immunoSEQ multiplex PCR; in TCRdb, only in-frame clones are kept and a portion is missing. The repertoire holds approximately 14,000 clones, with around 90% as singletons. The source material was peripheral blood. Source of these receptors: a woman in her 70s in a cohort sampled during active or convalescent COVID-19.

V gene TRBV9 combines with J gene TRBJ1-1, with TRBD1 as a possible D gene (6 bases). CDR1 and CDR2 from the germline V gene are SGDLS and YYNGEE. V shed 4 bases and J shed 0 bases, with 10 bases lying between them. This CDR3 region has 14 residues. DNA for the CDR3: TGTGCCAGCAGCCCCGGACAGTTGAACACTGAAGCTTTCTTT. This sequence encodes CASSPGQLNTEAFF.

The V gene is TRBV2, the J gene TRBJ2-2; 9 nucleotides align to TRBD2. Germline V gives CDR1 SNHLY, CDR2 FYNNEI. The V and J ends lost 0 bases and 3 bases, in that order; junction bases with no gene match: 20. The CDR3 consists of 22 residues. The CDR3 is CASSEALTRVQGQRGDTGELFF. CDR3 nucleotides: TGTGCCAGCAGTGAAGCGCTCACCAGGGTCCAAGGCCAGCGGGGGGACACCGGGGAGCTGTTTTTT.

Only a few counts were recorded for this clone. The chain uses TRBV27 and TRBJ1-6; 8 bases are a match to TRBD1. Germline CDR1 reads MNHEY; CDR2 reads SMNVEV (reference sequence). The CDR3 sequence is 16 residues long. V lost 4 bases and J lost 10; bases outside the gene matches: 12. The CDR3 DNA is TGTGCCAGCAGTTCAAAGCCAGACAGGGGTTCATCACCCCTCCACTTT. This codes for CASSSKPDRGSSPLHF.

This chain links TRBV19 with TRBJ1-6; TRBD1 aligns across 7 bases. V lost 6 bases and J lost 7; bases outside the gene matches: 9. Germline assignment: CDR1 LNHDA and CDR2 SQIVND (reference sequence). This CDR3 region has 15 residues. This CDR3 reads CASRDQPGQNSPLHF. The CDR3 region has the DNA TGTGCCAGTAGGGATCAGCCGGGACAGAATTCACCCCTCCACTTT.

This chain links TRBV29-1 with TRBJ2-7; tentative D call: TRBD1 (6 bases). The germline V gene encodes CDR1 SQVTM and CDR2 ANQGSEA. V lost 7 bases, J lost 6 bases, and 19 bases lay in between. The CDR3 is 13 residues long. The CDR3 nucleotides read TGCAGCGCCCGGGACACCCCAATAACCGAGCAGTACTTC. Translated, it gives CSARDTPITEQYF.

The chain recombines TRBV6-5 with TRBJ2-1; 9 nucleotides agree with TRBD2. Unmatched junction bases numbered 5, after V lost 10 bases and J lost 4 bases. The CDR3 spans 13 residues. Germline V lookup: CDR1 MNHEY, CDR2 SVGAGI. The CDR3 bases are TGTGCCACCCGAGCGGGGGGTTACAATGAGCAGTTCTTC. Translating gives CATRAGGYNEQFF.

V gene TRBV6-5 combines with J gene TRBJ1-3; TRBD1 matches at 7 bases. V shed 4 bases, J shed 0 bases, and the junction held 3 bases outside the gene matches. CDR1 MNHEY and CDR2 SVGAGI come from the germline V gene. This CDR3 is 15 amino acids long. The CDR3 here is CASSSGGNSGNTIYF. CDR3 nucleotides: TGTGCCAGCAGTTCAGGGGGGAACTCTGGAAACACCATATATTTT.

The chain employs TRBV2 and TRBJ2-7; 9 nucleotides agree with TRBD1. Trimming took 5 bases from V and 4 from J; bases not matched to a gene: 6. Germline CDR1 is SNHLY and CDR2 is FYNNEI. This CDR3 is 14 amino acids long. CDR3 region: CASSPQGARYEQYF. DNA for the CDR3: TGTGCCAGCAGTCCACAGGGGGCTAGGTACGAGCAGTACTTC. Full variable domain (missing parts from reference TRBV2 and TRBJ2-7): EPEVTQTPSHQVTQMGQEVILRCVPISNHLYFYWYRQILGQKVEFLVSFYNNEISEKSEIFDDQFSVERPDGSNFTLKIRSTKLEDSAMYFCASSPQGARYEQYFGPGTRLTVT.

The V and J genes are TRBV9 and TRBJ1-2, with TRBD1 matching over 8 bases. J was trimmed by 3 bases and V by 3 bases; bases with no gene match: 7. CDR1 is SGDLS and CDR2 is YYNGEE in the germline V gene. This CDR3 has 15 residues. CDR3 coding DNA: TGTGCCAGCAGCGACCGAGACAGGGGATACTATGGCTACACCTTC. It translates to CASSDRDRGYYGYTF.

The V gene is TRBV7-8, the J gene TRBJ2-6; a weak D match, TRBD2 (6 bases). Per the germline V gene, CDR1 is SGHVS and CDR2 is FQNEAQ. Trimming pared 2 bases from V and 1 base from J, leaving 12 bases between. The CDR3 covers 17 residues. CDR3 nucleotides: TGTGCCAGCAGCTTATCGTTCGGGGGTTCTGGGGCCAACGTCCTGACTTTC. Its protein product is CASSLSFGGSGANVLTF.

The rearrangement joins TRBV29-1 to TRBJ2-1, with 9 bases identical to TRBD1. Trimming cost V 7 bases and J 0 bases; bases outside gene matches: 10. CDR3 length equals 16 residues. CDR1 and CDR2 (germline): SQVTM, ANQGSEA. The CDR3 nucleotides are TGCAGCGCCGAATTTACAGGGGGCCACTCCTACAATGAGCAGTTCTTC. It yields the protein CSAEFTGGHSYNEQFF.

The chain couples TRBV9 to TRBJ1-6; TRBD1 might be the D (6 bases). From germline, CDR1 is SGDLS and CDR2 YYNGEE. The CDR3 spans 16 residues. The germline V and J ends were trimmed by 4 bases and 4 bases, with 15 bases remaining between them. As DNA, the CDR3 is TGTGCCAGCAGCACCGACCCACAGGGATATAATTCACCCCTCCACTTT. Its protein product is CASSTDPQGYNSPLHF.

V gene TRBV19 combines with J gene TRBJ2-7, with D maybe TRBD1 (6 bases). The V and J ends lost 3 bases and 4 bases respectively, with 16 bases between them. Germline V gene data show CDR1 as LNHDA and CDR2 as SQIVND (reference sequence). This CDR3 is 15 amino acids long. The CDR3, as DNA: TGTGCCAGTAGTATTGGTGGGGGCCCGTTTTACGAGCAGTACTTC. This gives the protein CASSIGGGPFYEQYF.

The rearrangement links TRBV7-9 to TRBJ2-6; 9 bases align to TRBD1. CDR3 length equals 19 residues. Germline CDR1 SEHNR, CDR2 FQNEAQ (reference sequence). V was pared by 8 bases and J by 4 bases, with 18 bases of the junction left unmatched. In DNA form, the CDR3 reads TGTGCCAGCCCGAAGCCCCGGGACAGGGTCTTCGTCGGGGCCAACGTCCTGACTTTC. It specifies CASPKPRDRVFVGANVLTF.

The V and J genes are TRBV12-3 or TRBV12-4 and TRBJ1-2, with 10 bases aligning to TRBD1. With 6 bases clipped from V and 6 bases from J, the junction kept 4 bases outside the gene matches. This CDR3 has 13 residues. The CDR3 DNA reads TGTGCCAGCAGGGGGACAGGGGCAAATGGCTACACCTTC. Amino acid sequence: CASRGTGANGYTF.

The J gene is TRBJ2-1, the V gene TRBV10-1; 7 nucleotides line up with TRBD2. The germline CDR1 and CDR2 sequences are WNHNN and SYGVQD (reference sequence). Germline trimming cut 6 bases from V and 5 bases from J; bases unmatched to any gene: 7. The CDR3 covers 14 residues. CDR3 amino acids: CASSLSGANNEQFF. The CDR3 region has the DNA TGCGCCAGCAGCCTAAGCGGGGCTAACAATGAGCAGTTCTTC.

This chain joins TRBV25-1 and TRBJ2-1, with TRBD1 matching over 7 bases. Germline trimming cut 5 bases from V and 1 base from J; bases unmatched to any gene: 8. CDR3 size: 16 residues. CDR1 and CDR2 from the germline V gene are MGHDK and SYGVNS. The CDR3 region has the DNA TGTGCCAGCAGTCGACGGGCAGGGGGATCCTACAATGAGCAGTTCTTC. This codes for CASSRRAGGSYNEQFF.

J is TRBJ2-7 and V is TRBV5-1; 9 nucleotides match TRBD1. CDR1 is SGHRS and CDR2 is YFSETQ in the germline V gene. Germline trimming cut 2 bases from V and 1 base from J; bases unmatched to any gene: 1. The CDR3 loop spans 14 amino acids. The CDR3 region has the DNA TGCGCCAGCAGCTTCGGGACAGGGTCCTACGAGCAGTACTTC. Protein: CASSFGTGSYEQYF.

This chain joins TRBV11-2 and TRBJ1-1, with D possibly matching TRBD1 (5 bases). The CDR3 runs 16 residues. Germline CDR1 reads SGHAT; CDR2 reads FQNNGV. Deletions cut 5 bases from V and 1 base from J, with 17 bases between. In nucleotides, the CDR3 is TGTGCCAGCAGCCCTACGGCGGGGGGTGGGAACACTGAAGCTTTCTTT. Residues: CASSPTAGGGNTEAFF.

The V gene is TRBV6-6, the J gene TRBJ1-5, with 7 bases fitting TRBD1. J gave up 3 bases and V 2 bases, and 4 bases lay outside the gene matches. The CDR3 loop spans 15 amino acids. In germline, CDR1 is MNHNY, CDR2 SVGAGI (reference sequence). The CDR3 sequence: CASSYRDSFNQPQHF. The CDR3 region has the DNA TGTGCCAGCAGTTACCGGGACAGCTTCAATCAGCCCCAGCATTTT.

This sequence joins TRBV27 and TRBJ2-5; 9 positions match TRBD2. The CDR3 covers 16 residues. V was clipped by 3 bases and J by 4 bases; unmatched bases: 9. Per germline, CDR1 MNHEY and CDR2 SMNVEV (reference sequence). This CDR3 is CASSFLPGRGGETQYF. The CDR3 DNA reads TGTGCCAGCAGTTTTCTCCCGGGGCGGGGGGGAGAGACCCAGTACTTC.

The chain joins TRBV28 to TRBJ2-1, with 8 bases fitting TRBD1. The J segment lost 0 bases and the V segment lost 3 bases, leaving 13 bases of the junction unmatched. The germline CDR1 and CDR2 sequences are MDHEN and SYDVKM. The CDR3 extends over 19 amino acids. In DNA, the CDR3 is TGTGCCAGCAGTTTCGAAGGACAGGGTGCCCTGAGCTCCTACAATGAGCAGTTCTTC. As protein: CASSFEGQGALSSYNEQFF.

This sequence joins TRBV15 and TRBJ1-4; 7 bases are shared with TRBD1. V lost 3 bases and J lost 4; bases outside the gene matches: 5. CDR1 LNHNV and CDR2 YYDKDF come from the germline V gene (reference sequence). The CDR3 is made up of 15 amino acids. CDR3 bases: TGTGCCACCAGCAGCCGGGACAGCAATAATGAAAAACTGTTTTTT. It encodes CATSSRDSNNEKLFF.

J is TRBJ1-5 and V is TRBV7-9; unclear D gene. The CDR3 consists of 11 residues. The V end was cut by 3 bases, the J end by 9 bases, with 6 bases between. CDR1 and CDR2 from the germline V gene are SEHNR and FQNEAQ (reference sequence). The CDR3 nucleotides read TGTGCCAGCAGCTTGTCCGGGCCCCAGCATTTT. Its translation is CASSLSGPQHF.

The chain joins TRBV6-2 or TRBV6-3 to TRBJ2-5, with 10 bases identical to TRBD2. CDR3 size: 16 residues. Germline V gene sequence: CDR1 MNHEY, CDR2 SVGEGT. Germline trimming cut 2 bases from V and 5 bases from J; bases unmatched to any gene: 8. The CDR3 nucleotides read TGTGCCAGCAGTTACGCGGCTAGCGGGGGTTGGGAGACCCAGTACTTC. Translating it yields CASSYAASGGWETQYF.

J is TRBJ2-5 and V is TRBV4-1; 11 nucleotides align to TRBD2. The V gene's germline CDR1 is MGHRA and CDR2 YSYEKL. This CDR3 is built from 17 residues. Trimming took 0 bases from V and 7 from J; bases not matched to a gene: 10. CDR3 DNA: TGCGCCAGCAGCCAAGATCGAACTAGCGGGGGCCCGGGGACCCAGTACTTC. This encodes CASSQDRTSGGPGTQYF.

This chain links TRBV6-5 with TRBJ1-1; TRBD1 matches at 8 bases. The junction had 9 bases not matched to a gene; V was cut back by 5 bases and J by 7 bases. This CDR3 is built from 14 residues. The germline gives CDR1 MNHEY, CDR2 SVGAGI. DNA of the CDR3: TGTGCCAGCAGTATAGGACAGGGACTACTTGAAGCTTTCTTT. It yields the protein CASSIGQGLLEAFF.

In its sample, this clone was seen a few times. CDR3 DNA sequence: TGTGCCAGCAGCTTGCTGGCAGCGGGGGGCCATTACAATGAGCAGTTCTTC. Translated: CASSLLAAGGHYNEQFF. The genes are TRBV5-4 and TRBJ2-1; 9 nucleotides match TRBD2. This CDR3 region has 17 residues. Germline CDR1 reads SGHNT; CDR2 reads YYREEE (reference sequence). With 1 base clipped from V and 4 bases from J, the junction kept 9 bases outside the gene matches.

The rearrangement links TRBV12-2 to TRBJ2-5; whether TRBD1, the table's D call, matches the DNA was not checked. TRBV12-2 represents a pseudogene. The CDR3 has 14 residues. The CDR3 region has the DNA TGTGCAAGTCGCTTAGCGCAGGGGTGGGAGACCCAGTACTTC. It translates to CASRLAQGWETQYF.

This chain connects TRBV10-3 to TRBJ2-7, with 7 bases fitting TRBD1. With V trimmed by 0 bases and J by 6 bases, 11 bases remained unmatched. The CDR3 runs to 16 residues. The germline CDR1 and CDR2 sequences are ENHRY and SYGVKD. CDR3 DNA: TGTGCCATCAGTGAGTCGACTAACCGACAGGGAATCGAGCAGTACTTC. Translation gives CAISESTNRQGIEQYF.